The clone carrying this TCR beta chain was counted between two and nine times. The germline V gene encodes CDR1 MNHEY and CDR2 SMNVEV (reference sequence). With 3 bases clipped from V and 6 bases from J, the junction kept 8 bases outside the gene matches. CDR3 length: 14 amino acids. Method: immunoSEQ multiplex PCR; TCRdb's copy keeps in-frame clones and lacks some. Among 17,000 or so clones listed, 79% were seen once. Patients got ipilimumab 1 mg/kg beginning 14 to 28 days post-transplant. Patients got 3 mg/kg IV nivolumab weeks 1, 4, 7, 10, then biweekly through week 26. This sample was included in a study of ipilimumab plus nivolumab after autologous stem cell transplantation.

The sample consisted of PBMCs, taken in a trial of ipilimumab plus nivolumab as post-transplant consolidation. The chain links TRBV27 to TRBJ2-7; TRBD2 agrees at 7 bases. The source of this sequence is a male donor with diffuse large B-cell lymphoma. This chain's CDR3 is CASSFYRAGVEQYF. CDR3 sequence (DNA): TGTGCCAGCAGTTTTTATCGTGCGGGGGTCGAGCAGTACTTC.